This TCR beta chain appears in the sequencing data of a study of T-cell reconstitution after alpha-beta-depleted transplantation in children. Study-wide results and limits: TCRbeta diversity was high at day 60 in some patients (a result of surviving recipient T cells and thymic progenitors). One year post-transplant, T-cell counts and diversity were largely derived from T cells produced anew. As was reported, about two months after transplant, alpha-beta T cells came from several hundred expanded graft clones.

In regard to this clonotype: What it binds is not known.

Using unique molecular identifiers, the investigators prepared the TCRbeta library. MiXCR, applied by TCRdb to the PCR reads, yields one record per CDR3 protein. The sample holds 250,000 to 300,000 distinct CDR3 sequences, roughly 11% seen once. The sample here was peripheral blood, taken 180 days after TCRalphabeta/CD19-depleted stem cell transplant. The TCR originated in a male patient aged 2-15 years who had a stem cell transplant for chronic granulomatous disease, so the T cells may come from the graft donor.

CDR3 residues: CSARDPTGILLYNEQFF. As DNA, the CDR3 is TGCAGTGCTAGAGATCCGACAGGAATCCTACTCTACAATGAGCAGTTCTTC. The gene calls are TRBV20-1 and TRBJ2-1; D perhaps matches TRBD1 (6 bases). Trimming took 0 bases from V and 3 from J, leaving 18 bases between them. The V gene's germline CDR1 is DFQATT and CDR2 SNEGSKA (reference sequence). This CDR3 has 17 amino acids.